This T cell receptor beta chain was observed in a study of control samples from healthy donors and cancer patients. Profiled with immunoSEQ multiplex PCR; TCRdb holds only in-frame clones, not every one. Among approximately 89,000 clones listed, 86% were seen once. CDR1 is SEHNR, CDR2 FQNEAQ, per germline (reference sequence). The CDR3 consists of 15 residues. J gave up 8 bases and V 5 bases, and 11 bases lay outside the gene matches. Sequenced input: blood. The clonotype was recovered from a man aged 30 to 45 in good health. The J gene is TRBJ1-5, the V gene TRBV7-9; TRBD1 matches 8 bases. The CDR3 loop reads CASSAPQGVGEPQHF. CDR3 nucleotide sequence: TGTGCCAGCAGCGCCCCACAGGGGGTCGGGGAGCCCCAGCATTTT.